The 22 T cell receptor beta chains given below trace back to one sample, sequenced in a study of T cell responses to AZD1222 COVID-19 vaccine. Method: immunoSEQ multiplex PCR; TCRdb's copy keeps in-frame clones and lacks some. This table holds more than 150,000 clones, approximately 90% found once. This sample comprised peripheral blood, obtained 28 days after the second AZD1222 dose. The receptors were gathered from an adult who received the AZD1222 COVID-19 vaccine.

This chain links TRBV28 with TRBJ2-1; D is unresolved. Germline-derived CDR1 and CDR2 are MDHEN and SYDVKM. V lost 3 bases to trimming and J lost 2 bases, with 5 bases between them. This CDR3 region has 13 residues. CDR3 bases: TGTGCCAGCAGTTTGCCGACCTACAATGAGCAGTTCTTC. Its protein product is CASSLPTYNEQFF.

V usage is TRBV6-4 and J usage is TRBJ1-2; D may be TRBD1 (5 bases). The CDR3 covers 14 residues. CDR1 is MRHNA, CDR2 SNTAGT, per germline. Between the trimmed V and J ends, which lost 0 bases and 8 bases, there was a span of 13 bases. Written as DNA, the CDR3 is TGTGCCAGCAGTGACTCGGCAGGGATTGGCGGCTACACCTTC. Translated: CASSDSAGIGGYTF.

In this sample, this clone turned up a few times. The CDR3 nucleotides are TGTGCCAGCAGCACGGAGGGCACCGGGGAGCTGTTTTTT. Residues: CASSTEGTGELFF. V is TRBV12-3 or TRBV12-4 and J is TRBJ2-2, with TRBD2 as a possible D gene (6 bases). The CDR3 totals 13 residues. Trimming left V 6 bases short and J 4 bases short, with 9 bases between.

J is TRBJ2-7 and V is TRBV10-3; TRBD2 agrees at 13 bases. The CDR3 consists of 14 residues. The germline gives CDR1 ENHRY, CDR2 SYGVKD. V was pared by 3 bases and J by 5 bases, with 1 base of the junction left unmatched. The CDR3 DNA follows: TGTGCCATCAGTGATACTAGCGGGAGGGACGAGCAGTACTTC. Translating it yields CAISDTSGRDEQYF.

This clone was detected only once. V gene TRBV19 combines with J gene TRBJ2-1; D unclear. The CDR3 length is 14 residues. Trimming took 1 base from V and 6 from J, leaving 10 bases between them. Germline CDR1 LNHDA, CDR2 SQIVND (reference sequence). The CDR3 sequence: CASSIGAETNEQFF. CDR3 nucleotides: TGTGCCAGTAGTATAGGTGCCGAGACCAATGAGCAGTTCTTC.

The chain couples TRBV25-1 to TRBJ2-3; TRBD2 agrees at 9 bases. With V trimmed by 7 bases and J by 0 bases, 11 bases remained unmatched. Germline V lookup: CDR1 MGHDK, CDR2 SYGVNS. The CDR3 is 17 amino acids. CDR3 nucleotides: TGTGCCAGCACGTGGAGGGCGACTAGCGGAAGCACAGATACGCAGTATTTT. Translation gives CASTWRATSGSTDTQYF.

The chain has TRBV24-1 and TRBJ1-5, with 8 bases identical to TRBD1. CDR1 KGHDR and CDR2 SFDVKD come from the germline V gene. The CDR3 covers 16 residues. V gave up 3 bases and J gave up 3 bases; unmatched junction bases: 6. Here the CDR3 DNA reads TGTGCCACCAGTGATGCCCGGACAGGGAACAATCAGCCCCAGCATTTT. Translation: CATSDARTGNNQPQHF.

The chain combines TRBV4-3 with TRBJ2-7, with D perhaps matching TRBD1 (5 bases). CDR1 is LGHNA, CDR2 YSLEER, per germline. This CDR3 has 16 amino acids. Trimming left V 1 base short and J 2 bases short, with 15 bases between. CDR3 amino acids: CASSQGLDIPPYEQYF. As DNA, the CDR3 is TGCGCCAGCAGCCAAGGTCTGGACATCCCCCCCTACGAGCAGTACTTC.

The chain links TRBV18 to TRBJ1-6, with 10 bases identical to TRBD1. CDR3 length: 13 residues. The V gene end was trimmed by 8 bases and the J gene end by 6 bases; junction bases not matched to a gene: 1. The V gene's germline CDR1 is KGHSH and CDR2 LQKENI. The CDR3 sequence is CASRQGANSPLHF. CDR3 coding DNA: TGTGCCAGCAGACAGGGGGCTAATTCACCCCTCCACTTT.

V is TRBV2 and J is TRBJ2-3, with 10 bases matching TRBD2. J lost 0 bases, V lost 10 bases, and 7 bases had no gene match. Germline CDR1 and CDR2: SNHLY and FYNNEI. The CDR3 is made up of 15 amino acids. Here the CDR3 DNA reads TGTGCCATCTACGGGACTAGCGAGAGCACAGATACGCAGTATTTT. The encoded protein is CAIYGTSESTDTQYF.

Only one count was recorded for this clone. CDR3 residues: CAYSGSLYTDTQYF. In DNA form, the CDR3 reads TGTGCCTATTCGGGGTCTTTGTACACAGATACGCAGTATTTT. This rearrangement joins TRBV21-1 to TRBJ2-3; the table calls TRBD2, which could not be checked here. TRBV21-1 constitutes a pseudogene. CDR3 length: 14 residues.

V usage is TRBV28 and J usage is TRBJ2-3; TRBD2 aligns across 10 bases. CDR3 length: 16 residues. With 6 bases clipped from V and 2 bases from J, the junction kept 8 bases outside the gene matches. CDR1 is MDHEN, CDR2 SYDVKM, per germline. This CDR3 is CASSSPTSGHTDTQYF. The CDR3 nucleotides are TGTGCCAGCAGCTCCCCGACTAGCGGGCACACAGATACGCAGTATTTT.

This sequence joins TRBV7-2 and TRBJ2-1; D is ambiguous. CDR3 size: 13 residues. Germline values: CDR1 SGHTA, CDR2 FQGNSA. V lost 5 bases, J lost 6 bases, and 11 bases lay in between. The CDR3: CASSNANGNEQFF. DNA of the CDR3: TGTGCCAGCAGCAACGCGAATGGCAATGAGCAGTTCTTC.

There are many counts of this clone. Other DNA sequences in this specimen translate into the identical CDR3. The chain joins TRBV9 to TRBJ2-7; D not certain. The CDR3 runs to 14 residues. Trimming pared 0 bases from V and 4 bases from J, leaving 11 bases between. Germline V lookup: CDR1 SGDLS, CDR2 YYNGEE. Here the CDR3 DNA reads TGTGCCAGCAGCGTAGACGGTGGGATTTACGAGCAGTACTTC. It yields the protein CASSVDGGIYEQYF.

The chain is built from TRBV5-1 and TRBJ2-3, with D maybe TRBD1 (5 bases). The length of the CDR3 is 13 residues. From germline, CDR1 is SGHRS and CDR2 YFSETQ. V was trimmed by 0 bases and J by 10 bases, leaving 12 bases between them. This chain's CDR3 is CASSLARVGAQYF. In DNA, the CDR3 is TGCGCCAGCAGCTTGGCCAGGGTGGGTGCGCAGTATTTT. The variable domain in full, completed from reference TRBV5-1 and TRBJ2-3, reads KAGVTQTPRYLIKTRGQQVTLSCSPISGHRSVSWYQQTPGQGLQFLFEYFSETQRNKGNFPGRFSGRQFSNSRSEMNVSTLELGDSALYLCASSLARVGAQYFGPGTRLTVL.

V usage is TRBV6-5 and J usage is TRBJ2-7; 9 nucleotides align to TRBD1. The CDR3 contains 13 residues. The J segment lost 3 bases and the V segment lost 10 bases, leaving 7 bases of the junction unmatched. Germline assignment: CDR1 MNHEY and CDR2 SVGAGI. The CDR3 DNA reads TGTGCCACCGGACAGGGACAGGGCTACGAGCAGTACTTC. The encoded protein is CATGQGQGYEQYF.

V usage is TRBV7-3 and J usage is TRBJ1-3, with a tentative D call TRBD1 (5 bases). The CDR3 runs to 16 residues. V was shortened by 5 bases and J by 0 bases, with 14 bases between the two germline ends. The V gene's germline CDR1 is SGHTA and CDR2 FQGTGA. For the CDR3, the DNA is TGTGCCAGCAGCCGCGGGGGATCCAGCTCTGGAAACACCATATATTTT. Protein product: CASSRGGSSSGNTIYF.

The J gene is TRBJ1-1, the V gene TRBV28; D may be TRBD1 (6 bases). V gave up 7 bases and J gave up 6 bases, with 18 bases separating them. Looked up from germline, CDR1 is MDHEN and CDR2 is SYDVKM. This CDR3 contains 14 residues. Here the CDR3 DNA reads TGTGCCAGCACCCCTGGGGCAGGGGTCCCTGAAGCTTTCTTT. Its protein product is CASTPGAGVPEAFF.

The chain couples TRBV21-1 to TRBJ2-2; the table's D call TRBD2 went unverified against the DNA. TRBV21-1 is noted as a pseudogene. The CDR3 is made up of 17 amino acids. The CDR3 protein is CASQANGLAGDTGELFF. In DNA form, the CDR3 reads TGTGCCAGCCAAGCAAACGGGCTAGCGGGAGATACCGGGGAGCTGTTTTTT.

The chain links TRBV3-1 (or the pseudogene TRBV3-2) to TRBJ1-4; D may be TRBD1 (6 bases). Germline V CDR1 and CDR2: LGHDT, YNNKEL (reference sequence). V lost 5 bases and J lost 13, with 14 bases in between. This CDR3 region has 12 residues. The CDR3 nucleotides are TGTGCCAGCAGCAGGGACATCCAGACACTGTTTTTT. It encodes CASSRDIQTLFF.

The genes are TRBV5-4 and TRBJ2-7, with 7 positions matching TRBD1. With 1 base clipped from V and 2 bases from J, the junction kept 3 bases outside the gene matches. This CDR3 is built from 14 residues. Per germline, CDR1 SGHNT and CDR2 YYREEE (reference sequence). The CDR3 here is CASSLWDSPYEQYF. CDR3 nucleotide sequence: TGTGCCAGCAGCTTGTGGGACAGCCCCTACGAGCAGTACTTC.

The chain employs TRBV29-1 and TRBJ2-7; D gene uncertain. The germline V gene encodes CDR1 SQVTM and CDR2 ANQGSEA. The CDR3 spans 13 residues. V was trimmed by 8 bases and J by 2 bases, leaving 16 bases between them. This CDR3 is CSPREAEPYEQYF. CDR3 DNA sequence: TGCAGCCCTAGAGAGGCGGAACCCTACGAGCAGTACTTC.